The 13 T cell receptor beta chains given below trace back to one sample, sequenced in a study of early T cells in non-severe SARS-CoV-2 infection. MiXCR, applied by TCRdb to the 5' RACE reads, yields one record per CDR3 protein. This sample has tens of thousands of distinct CDR3 sequences, with about 12% found just once. The sample consisted of whole blood. Every receptor here comes from an adult who was a healthcare worker with PCR-confirmed SARS-CoV-2 infection or an uninfected control (not recorded which).

This clonotype was detected ten times or more. V and J are TRBV29-1 and TRBJ2-2, with TRBD1 matching 9 bases. The CDR3 covers 14 residues. Germline CDR1 is SQVTM and CDR2 is ANQGSEA. Trimming removed 6 bases from V and 8 bases from J; junction bases left unmatched: 10. The CDR3, as DNA: TGCAGCGTCCAGGGACAGGGAGTAGGTGGGGAGCTGTTTTTT. Translation: CSVQGQGVGGELFF.

The chain recombines TRBV7-3 with TRBJ2-2; D not certain. Germline V CDR1 and CDR2: SGHTA, FQGTGA. V lost 0 bases and J 5 bases, leaving 7 bases between the germline ends. There are 14 residues in the CDR3. For the CDR3, the DNA is TGTGCCAGCAGCTTAACCAAGGAAACCGGGGAGCTGTTTTTT. This translates into CASSLTKETGELFF.

This clonotype was detected ten times or more. The chain uses TRBV4-1 and TRBJ2-5; 7 nucleotides match TRBD1. J was trimmed by 0 bases and V by 4 bases; bases with no gene match: 8. Germline CDR1 and CDR2: MGHRA and YSYEKL. The CDR3 extends over 16 amino acids. CDR3: CASSLRDRPYQETQYF. The DNA of the CDR3 is TGCGCCAGCAGCCTACGGGACAGACCGTACCAAGAGACCCAGTACTTC.

This clonotype has only a few counts. The CDR3 here is CAWSVGPADGYTF. The CDR3 DNA reads TGTGCCTGGAGTGTAGGGCCAGCCGATGGCTACACCTTC. V is TRBV30 and J is TRBJ1-2, with unresolved D. This CDR3 is 13 amino acids long. Germline values: CDR1 GTSNPN, CDR2 SVGIG (reference sequence). V lost 0 bases, J lost 6 bases, and 11 bases lay in between.

This clonotype was seen only a few times. The chain recombines TRBV29-1 with TRBJ1-1; D is unclear. The CDR3 contains 11 residues. V lost 6 bases and J lost 6, with 11 bases in between. Germline V gene lookup returns CDR1 SQVTM and CDR2 ANQGSEA. CDR3 in DNA: TGCAGCGTCGATGCCTGGGCTGAAGCTTTCTTT. Its protein product is CSVDAWAEAFF.

This clonotype appeared a few times. The rearrangement links TRBV5-5 to TRBJ2-7; D is uncertain. Germline CDR1 is SGHKS and CDR2 is YYEKEE (reference sequence). With 4 bases removed from V and 3 bases from J, the gap between germline ends came to 11 bases. The CDR3 runs 13 residues. In DNA form, the CDR3 reads TGTGCCAGCAGCCGCCAACCTAACTACGAGCAGTACTTC. Translating it yields CASSRQPNYEQYF.

This clonotype was detected many times. This rearrangement joins TRBV7-9 to TRBJ2-5, with D uncertain. The CDR3 extends over 14 amino acids. CDR1 and CDR2 from the germline V gene are SEHNR and FQNEAQ (reference sequence). V shed 1 base and J shed 2 bases, with 8 bases lying between them. For the CDR3, the DNA is TGTGCCAGCAGCTTAGAGGTTCATCAAGAGACCCAGTACTTC. Amino acid sequence: CASSLEVHQETQYF.

This clonotype was picked up many times. The rearrangement uses TRBV12-3 or TRBV12-4 and TRBJ1-5; no reliable D call. Trimming left V 6 bases short and J 6 bases short, with 24 bases between. The CDR3 totals 17 residues. This chain's CDR3 is CASSSATGPRLAQPQHF. The CDR3 coding sequence is TGTGCCAGCAGCTCCGCCACCGGGCCCCGTCTTGCTCAGCCCCAGCATTTT.

The chain couples TRBV5-6 to TRBJ2-1, with 9 bases matching TRBD2. The CDR3 length is 14 residues. V dropped 2 bases and J dropped 7; count of bases not matched to a gene: 4. The germline gives CDR1 SGHDT, CDR2 YYEEEE. The CDR3 bases are TGTGCCAGCAGCTTTCTAGCGGGGAATAATGAGCAGTTCTTC. Residues: CASSFLAGNNEQFF.

This clonotype was picked up many times. The chain combines TRBV5-6 with TRBJ1-6; D perhaps matches TRBD1 (5 bases). V was trimmed by 4 bases and J by 8 bases, leaving 13 bases between them. CDR1 SGHDT and CDR2 YYEEEE come from the germline V gene. CDR3 size: 14 residues. The CDR3 here is CASSRRVRDSPLHF. For the CDR3, the DNA is TGTGCCAGCAGCCGCAGGGTGAGGGATTCACCCCTCCACTTT.

This clonotype was seen repeatedly, ten times or more. V and J are TRBV2 and TRBJ2-4; 9 bases agree with TRBD1. The germline CDR1 and CDR2 sequences are SNHLY and FYNNEI. The CDR3 length is 15 residues. J gave up 4 bases and V 11 bases, and 12 bases lay outside the gene matches. CDR3 protein: CASASQTGGKNIQYF. Written as DNA, the CDR3 is TGTGCCTCAGCATCCCAGACAGGGGGAAAAAACATTCAGTACTTC.

Only a few counts were recorded for this clonotype. The chain employs TRBV29-1 and TRBJ2-7; 8 bases align to TRBD1. The CDR3 length is 15 residues. The J segment lost 3 bases and the V segment lost 5 bases, leaving 12 bases of the junction unmatched. Germline loops: CDR1 SQVTM, CDR2 ANQGSEA. CDR3 residues: CSVSTGTGPLYEQYF. CDR3 sequence (DNA): TGCAGCGTTTCCACCGGGACAGGCCCCCTCTACGAGCAGTACTTC.

This clonotype was detected a few times. The chain uses TRBV4-1 and TRBJ1-3; D unclear. The CDR3 extends over 16 amino acids. The germline V and J ends were trimmed by 2 bases and 2 bases, with 13 bases remaining between them. In germline, CDR1 is MGHRA, CDR2 YSYEKL. CDR3 loop: CASSQKRMGTGNTIYF. Here the CDR3 DNA reads TGCGCCAGCAGCCAAAAAAGAATGGGCACTGGAAACACCATATATTTT.